This TCR beta chain is from a study of T-cell reconstitution after alpha-beta-depleted transplantation in children. This clonotype was counted ten times or more. The antigen remains undetermined. Germline CDR1 reads ENHRY; CDR2 reads SYGVKD. This CDR3 is built from 19 residues. V was pared by 1 base and J by 5 bases, with 15 bases of the junction left unmatched. Study-wide findings and caveats: Several hundred rapidly expanded clones from non-depleted graft cells reportedly supplied alpha-beta T cells about two months post-transplant. Some patients' high day-60 TCRbeta diversity was attributed to recipient cells surviving conditioning.

Molecular barcoding with unique molecular identifiers was used for the TCRbeta library. Each CDR3 protein gets one entry after TCRdb re-called the PCR reads with MiXCR. The table has around 670,000 distinct CDR3 sequences, less than 15% seen once; the top ten hold around 0.8%. This specimen was PBMCs, taken before TCRalphabeta/CD19-depleted stem cell transplant. The gene calls are TRBV10-3 and TRBJ2-1, with TRBD2 identical over 9 bases. The TCR comes from a girl aged 2 to 10 with congenital amegakaryocytic thrombocytopenia, due to receive a stem cell transplant. CDR3 DNA: TGTGCCATCAGTGAGTTGGAGGGAGCGGGAGGTCTCGGGAACAATGAGCAGTTCTTC. Translating it yields CAISELEGAGGLGNNEQFF.